These T cell receptor beta chains were read from a single sample in a study of cytomegalovirus exposure and HLA in healthy donors. Sequencing was performed with immunoSEQ multiplex PCR; in TCRdb, only in-frame clones are kept and a portion is missing. The top ten hold about 1.6% of the sample, which has around 110,000 clones, 75% to 85% seen once. The sequencing sample was made of PBMCs. These TCRs come from a middle-aged man in good health and CMV-seronegative. The CDR3 runs from the conserved cysteine through the conserved F or W. The D gene is left open where the match is weak. Some rows mark clone size as missing; the rest say once, few, many or name a class of expanded clone.

>.|TRBD1|TRBJ2-1|TRBV5-4
CASSSPGQGANEQFF
TGTGCCAGCAGCTCTCCGGGACAGGGGGCAAATGAGCAGTTCTTC
>.|TRBD2|TRBJ2-1|TRBV7-3
CASSLKLAGANEQFF
TGTGCCAGCAGCTTAAAATTAGCGGGGGCCAATGAGCAGTTCTTC
>.|TRBD1|TRBJ1-2|TRBV6-4
CASRETGAAGYGYTF
TGTGCCAGCAGGGAAACAGGGGCGGCTGGCTATGGCTACACCTTC
>.|.|TRBJ2-7|TRBV7-2
CASSLRTVYEQYF
TGTGCCAGCAGCTTACGGACAGTCTACGAGCAGTACTTC
>.|TRBD1|TRBJ2-2|TRBV6-6
CASSLTGPGELFF
TGTGCCAGCAGCTTGACAGGGCCCGGGGAGCTGTTTTTT
>.|.|TRBJ1-3|TRBV11-3
CASSPDGGLGNTIYF
TGTGCCAGCAGCCCGGACGGGGGACTTGGAAACACCATATATTTT
>.|.|TRBJ2-1|TRBV6-4
CASSDSYRPEEQFF
TGTGCCAGCAGTGACTCTTACAGGCCCGAGGAGCAGTTCTTC
>.|.|TRBJ2-7|TRBV11-2
CASSPPTYEQYF
TGTGCCAGCAGCCCCCCCACCTACGAGCAGTACTTC
>.|.|TRBJ1-2|TRBV29-1
CSVEPTGYGYTF
TGCAGCGTTGAACCAACCGGCTATGGCTACACCTTC
>.|TRBD2|TRBJ2-3|TRBV5-1
CASSLDGTSGGTDTQYF
TGCGCCAGCAGCTTGGATGGGACTAGCGGGGGCACAGATACGCAGTATTTT
>.|TRBD1|TRBJ2-7|TRBV18
CASSAGTGGSYEQYF
TGTGCCAGCTCAGCGGGGACAGGGGGGTCCTACGAGCAGTACTTC
>.|TRBD1|TRBJ2-5|TRBV6-1
CASSRGQGLAQYF
TGTGCCAGCAGTCGAGGACAGGGATTGGCCCAGTACTTC
>.|TRBD2|TRBJ2-7|TRBV7-3
CASSLSGGPYEQYF
TGTGCCAGCAGCTTGAGCGGGGGCCCCTACGAGCAGTACTTC
>.|.|TRBJ2-3|TRBV5-1
CASSLRSLRDTQYF
TGCGCCAGCAGCTTGAGATCCCTACGAGATACGCAGTATTTT
>.|.|TRBJ1-1|TRBV5-1
CASSLALAGETEAFF
TGCGCCAGCAGCTTGGCCCTGGCGGGGGAGACTGAAGCTTTCTTT
>.|.|TRBJ1-2|TRBV7-2
CASSPTGNYGYTF
TGTGCCAGCAGCCCAACAGGGAACTATGGCTACACCTTC
>.|TRBD1|TRBJ2-6|TRBV2
CASRRDRAAGANVLTF
TGTGCCAGCAGAAGAGACAGGGCGGCCGGGGCCAACGTCCTGACTTTC
>.|.|TRBJ1-5|TRBV6-5
CASIVKIYSNQPQHF
TGTGCCAGCATCGTAAAGATCTATAGCAATCAGCCCCAGCATTTT
>.|TRBD1|TRBJ1-6|TRBV15
CATSPGQGGSPLHF
TGTGCCACCAGCCCCGGACAGGGAGGATCACCCCTCCACTTT
>many|.|TRBJ2-2|TRBV19
CASKRVDGELFF
TGTGCCAGTAAACGGGTAGACGGGGAGCTGTTTTTT
>once|TRBD1|TRBJ1-2|TRBV6-1
CASSQDRVRANYGYTF
TGTGCCAGCAGTCAAGACAGGGTACGAGCGAACTATGGCTACACCTTC
>.|.|TRBJ1-4|TRBV2
CASKGGLGEKLFF
TGTGCCAGTAAGGGGGGGCTCGGTGAAAAACTGTTTTTT
>.|.|TRBJ1-2|TRBV5-1
CASSPEGRVYGYTF
TGCGCCAGCAGCCCCGAGGGGAGGGTGTATGGCTACACCTTC
>.|.|TRBJ1-3|TRBV7-6
CASSPTSGNSGNTIYF
TGTGCCAGCAGCCCTACTTCAGGGAACTCTGGAAACACCATATATTTT
>.|.|TRBJ2-5|TRBV10-3
CAITPDQETQYF
TGTGCCATCACCCCAGATCAAGAGACCCAGTACTTC
>.|.|TRBJ1-5|TRBV2
CASSGEGDQPQHF
TGTGCCAGCTCAGGGGAGGGAGATCAGCCCCAGCATTTT
>.|TRBD1|TRBJ2-5|TRBV6-5
CASSYSDRKETQYF
TGTGCCAGCAGTTATTCGGACAGGAAAGAGACCCAGTACTTC
>.|TRBD1|TRBJ1-5|TRBV2
CASKQQGINQPQHF
TGTGCCAGCAAACAACAGGGGATCAATCAGCCCCAGCATTTT
>.|TRBD2|TRBJ2-5|TRBV9
CASSPTSGGEETQYF
TGTGCCAGCAGCCCGACTAGCGGGGGGGAAGAGACCCAGTACTTC